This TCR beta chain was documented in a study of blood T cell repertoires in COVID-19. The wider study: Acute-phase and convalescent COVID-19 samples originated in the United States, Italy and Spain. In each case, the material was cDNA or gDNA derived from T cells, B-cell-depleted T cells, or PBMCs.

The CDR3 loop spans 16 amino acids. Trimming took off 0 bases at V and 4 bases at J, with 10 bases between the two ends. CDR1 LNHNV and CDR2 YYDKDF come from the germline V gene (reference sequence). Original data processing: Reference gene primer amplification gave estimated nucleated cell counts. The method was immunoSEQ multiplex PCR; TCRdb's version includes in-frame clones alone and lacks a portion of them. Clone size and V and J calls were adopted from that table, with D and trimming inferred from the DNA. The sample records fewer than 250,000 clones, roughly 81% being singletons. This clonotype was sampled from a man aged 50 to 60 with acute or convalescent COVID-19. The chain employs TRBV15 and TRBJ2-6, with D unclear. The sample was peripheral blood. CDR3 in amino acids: CATSRERAGGANVLTF. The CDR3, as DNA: TGTGCCACCAGCAGAGAGAGAGCCGGGGGGGCCAACGTCCTGACTTTC.